Detailed here is one T cell receptor (beta chain). The antigen is not known. TCRdb used MiXCR to reprocess the reads, holding one entry per CDR3 protein. The data hold around 570,000 distinct CDR3 sequences, with roughly 42% observed a single time. The CDR3 covers 13 residues. Trimming took off 6 bases at V and 2 bases at J, with 11 bases between the two ends. The data derive from a study of T cell repertoires in cytomegalovirus infection. This TCR derives from a human donor in good health (CMV status not recorded). Some clones in this sample may be carry-over from other donors' samples. The chain uses TRBV12-3 or TRBV12-4 and TRBJ2-7; D unresolved. Here the sequenced sample was cultured PBMCs, taken from culture after CMV antigen stimulation. The CDR3 DNA is TGTGCCAGCAGACACGAAAATACCTACGAGCAGTACTTC. Translating gives CASRHENTYEQYF.